Listed below are T cell receptor beta chains from one sample, sequenced in a study of CD8+ T cells in alopecia areata. Data came from immunoSEQ multiplex PCR; TCRdb stores just in-frame clones and leaves some out. The sample includes about 140,000 clones, 65% to 90% of them seen just once. Sequencing used CD8+ T cells sorted from blood, obtained at week 4, from a patient treated with tofacitinib. These receptors originate from a human donor with alopecia areata. The CDR3 runs from the conserved cysteine through the conserved F or W. A D gene is named only where the DNA matches it firmly. The size entry is marked missing in some rows and otherwise reads once, few, many or a size class.

j_gene | abundance | d_gene | v_gene | CDR3nt | CDR3aa
TRBJ1-6 | once | . | TRBV5-1 | TGCGCCAGCAGCTTGTTCCAAGGGGTAGCACCCCTCCACTTT | CASSLFQGVAPLHF
TRBJ1-5 | . | . | TRBV4-1 | TGCGCCAGCAGCCAACTTACAATACCCTATCAGCCCCAGCATTTT | CASSQLTIPYQPQHF
TRBJ2-2 | . | TRBD1 | TRBV5-6 | TGTGCCAGCAGTTTTAGGGACAGGATAACTTCTGGGGAGCTGTTTTTT | CASSFRDRITSGELFF
TRBJ1-5 | . | TRBD1 | TRBV7-2 | TGTGCCAGCAGCTTAGGGGACAGGGGGCGGAATCAGCCCCAGCATTTT | CASSLGDRGRNQPQHF
TRBJ2-2 | once | . | TRBV27 | TGTGCCAGCAGTACCCTTGTACTCTCAGGGGGGGCGCCGGCCGGGGAGCTGTTTTTT | CASSTLVLSGGAPAGELFF
TRBJ2-3 | . | . | TRBV27 | TGTGCCAGCAGTTTATCGCCGCGGGTCGGGTCCCACACAGATACGCAGTATTTT | CASSLSPRVGSHTDTQYF
TRBJ2-1 | . | TRBD2 | TRBV27 | TGTGCCAGCAGTTTGGGACTAGCCTACAATGAGCAGTTCTTC | CASSLGLAYNEQFF
TRBJ2-7 | . | . | TRBV27 | TGTGCCAGCAGTTTGGGCGGCACCTACGAGCAGTACTTC | CASSLGGTYEQYF
TRBJ2-7 | . | TRBD1 | TRBV10-3 | TGTGCCATCAGTGGTTTGGGACAGGGAGCGTCCTACGAGCAGTACTTC | CAISGLGQGASYEQYF
TRBJ2-7 | . | . | TRBV15 | TGTGCCACCAGCAGAACCCGGGCCGACACTCAGTACTTC | CATSRTRADTQYF
TRBJ2-7 | . | TRBD2 | TRBV13 | TGTGCCAGCAGCTCCCAGGGTAGCGGGCGCTCCTACGAGCAGTACTTC | CASSSQGSGRSYEQYF
TRBJ1-6 | few | . | TRBV2 | TGTGCCAGCAGTGAACGGCAGCGTCGGAGGAATTCACCCCTCCACTTT | CASSERQRRRNSPLHF
TRBJ1-4 | once | . | TRBV10-3 | TGTGCCATCAGTCGGGATGCTAATGAAAAACTGTTTTTT | CAISRDANEKLFF
TRBJ2-7 | few | . | TRBV6-5 | TGTGCCAGCAGTTACGGACAAGGTCCCTACGAGCAGTACTTC | CASSYGQGPYEQYF
TRBJ1-1 | . | . | TRBV6-4 | TGTGCCAGCAGGGAGGGGGGTGGCACTGAAGCTTTCTTT | CASREGGGTEAFF